Below are 11 T cell receptor beta chains sequenced from a single sample in a study of shared clonotypes between healthy human individuals. Sequenced by immunoSEQ multiplex PCR; TCRdb stores in-frame clones only, minus some. The sample lists about 1.5 million clones, 95% to 99% seen once, with 0.45% in the top ten. The sequenced sample was naive CD4+ T cells sorted from blood. Subset defined: CD45RA+ positively selected. The receptor set was obtained from a man between 25 and 39 years old in good health.

The sample holds one count of this clone. The CDR3 DNA is TGTGCCAGCAGAGTAGCGGGAGAAAGTGAGCAGTTCTTC. It translates to CASRVAGESEQFF. V usage is TRBV2 and J usage is TRBJ2-1; the match to TRBD2 covers 9 bases. V lost 6 bases to trimming and J lost 9 bases; unmatched junction nucleotides: 6. CDR1 is SNHLY and CDR2 is FYNNEI in the germline V gene. This CDR3 is 13 amino acids long. Combining the CDR3 with reference TRBV2 and TRBJ2-1 gives the whole variable domain EPEVTQTPSHQVTQMGQEVILRCVPISNHLYFYWYRQILGQKVEFLVSFYNNEISEKSEIFDDQFSVERPDGSNFTLKIRSTKLEDSAMYFCASRVAGESEQFFGPGTRLTVL.

The gene calls are TRBV29-1 and TRBJ2-1; D ambiguous. V lost 6 bases, J lost 5 bases, and 17 bases lay in between. Germline V gene lookup returns CDR1 SQVTM and CDR2 ANQGSEA. The CDR3 spans 14 residues. The CDR3 sequence is CSVLPPGWNNEQFF. CDR3 sequence (DNA): TGCAGCGTCCTACCCCCCGGGTGGAACAATGAGCAGTTCTTC.

The rearrangement joins TRBV7-8 to TRBJ1-5; D unresolved. In germline, CDR1 is SGHVS, CDR2 FQNEAQ. The CDR3 has 15 amino acids. Deletions cut 0 bases from V and 5 bases from J, with 11 bases between. The CDR3 protein is CASSLALPGHQPQHF. The CDR3 nucleotides are TGTGCCAGCAGCTTAGCGCTCCCCGGGCATCAGCCCCAGCATTTT.

In the case of this clone: Other DNA sequences in the same sample also yield this CDR3. The chain recombines TRBV19 with TRBJ1-5, with D tentatively TRBD1 (6 bases). The germline gives CDR1 LNHDA, CDR2 SQIVND (reference sequence). CDR3 size: 14 residues. Deletions cut 7 bases from V and 2 bases from J, with 12 bases between. CDR3 loop: CASTRTVRNQPQHF. The CDR3, as DNA: TGTGCCAGTACCCGGACAGTTCGCAATCAGCCCCAGCATTTT.

Here the CDR3 DNA reads TGTGCCAGCAGCAACGAGGCTAGCGGCATTGGGACCCAGTACTTC. As protein: CASSNEASGIGTQYF. V is TRBV7-2 and J is TRBJ2-5; 7 nucleotides agree with TRBD2. This CDR3 is built from 15 residues. Germline loops: CDR1 SGHTA, CDR2 FQGNSA. V shed 5 bases, J shed 7 bases, and the junction held 13 bases outside the gene matches.

The chain couples TRBV5-1 to TRBJ2-1; TRBD2 matches 9 bases. J gave up 9 bases and V 0 bases, and 10 bases lay outside the gene matches. The CDR3 has 16 amino acids. Germline V gene lookup returns CDR1 SGHRS and CDR2 YFSETQ. CDR3 sequence (DNA): TGCGCCAGCAGCTTGGCCGGGACTAGCTCGTACGGTGAGCAGTTCTTC. Protein product: CASSLAGTSSYGEQFF.

This sequence joins TRBV6-1 and TRBJ2-7; D remains ambiguous. The germline V gene has CDR1 MNHNS and CDR2 SASEGT. The CDR3 spans 11 residues. Trimming shortened V by 5 bases and J by 4 bases, and 6 bases separated the two germline ends. This chain's CDR3 is CASSTLYEQYF. The CDR3 nucleotides read TGTGCCAGCAGTACCTTATACGAGCAGTACTTC.

The V call is TRBV9, the J call TRBJ2-7, with D uncertain. Germline CDR1 and CDR2: SGDLS and YYNGEE. The CDR3 covers 16 residues. V lost 0 bases to trimming and J lost 1 base, with 14 bases between them. The CDR3 coding sequence is TGTGCCAGCAGCGTAGACATCGGGCAGATTTCCTACGAGCAGTACTTC. This encodes CASSVDIGQISYEQYF.

The rearrangement links TRBV19 to TRBJ2-5; a weak D match, TRBD2 (6 bases). CDR3 length equals 14 residues. The germline gives CDR1 LNHDA, CDR2 SQIVND (reference sequence). Trimming took 8 bases from V and 5 from J, leaving 18 bases between them. CDR3 DNA sequence: TGTGCCAGTTCGCCCGGAGGGCGTTGGGAGACCCAGTACTTC. It codes for CASSPGGRWETQYF.

This chain uses TRBV5-1 with TRBJ2-5, with 10 bases lining up with TRBD2. This CDR3 is built from 19 residues. V shed 1 base, J shed 0 bases, and the junction held 12 bases outside the gene matches. The germline V gene encodes CDR1 SGHRS and CDR2 YFSETQ. The CDR3 loop reads CASSLQASGSRFHQETQYF. The CDR3, as DNA: TGCGCCAGCAGCTTGCAGGCTAGCGGGAGTAGGTTCCACCAAGAGACCCAGTACTTC.

This clone was detected only once. The genes are TRBV28 and TRBJ2-3; a possible D gene is TRBD1 (6 bases). V shed 3 bases and J shed 2 bases, with 12 bases lying between them. The CDR3 spans 15 residues. Germline V gene sequence: CDR1 MDHEN, CDR2 SYDVKM. The CDR3: CASSFEGTPTDTQYF. The CDR3 nucleotides read TGTGCCAGCAGTTTCGAGGGGACACCCACAGATACGCAGTATTTT.